This record looks at one T cell receptor beta chain sequence and its context. Its antigen is undetermined. The sample is drawn from a study of shared clonotypes between healthy human individuals. Study-wide results and limits: Non-shared clonotypes displayed generation probabilities falling below those of clonotypes present in all four donors.

The repertoire was sequenced with immunoSEQ multiplex PCR; TCRdb's copy has only in-frame clones and lacks some. This table has about 2.4 million clones, more than 85% appearing once. The CDR3 is made up of 15 amino acids. With 10 bases clipped from V and 2 bases from J, the junction kept 10 bases outside the gene matches. Germline CDR1 is MDHEN and CDR2 is SYDVKM. The chain employs TRBV28 and TRBJ2-3; the match to TRBD2 covers 9 bases. The sequence was obtained from a man aged 18 to 29 in good health. Some clones in this sample may be carry-over from other donors' samples. Source material: naive CD4+ T cells from PBMCs. As for subset: CD45RA+ positively selected. CDR3 nucleotides: TGTGCCATTGAGGGGCTAGCGGGATCCACAGATACGCAGTATTTT. Translated, it gives CAIEGLAGSTDTQYF.